Sequencing of this T cell receptor (beta chain) was carried out in a study of beta chain features in type 1 diabetes. The authors reverse transcribed all of the isolated RNA, so sequencing captured expressed TCRB transcripts. Sequencing used immunoSEQ multiplex PCR; TCRdb keeps in-frame clones, though not all of them. The sample shows fewer than 350,000 clones, about 18% of them seen only once. As to this clone: The target antigen is unknown.

Study-wide points: Junctions at VDJ sites from type 1 diabetes patients had fewer insertions and more deletions. In cDNA sequencing, cells with high TCR expression could be over-represented. Naive, central memory and Treg TCRB repertoires seemed to resemble each other more closely in patients than they did in healthy donors.

Input material: naive CD4+ T cells from blood. The clonotype originates from a woman aged 18-35 years in good health.

The CDR3: CASSATGVGQPQHF. CDR3 sequence (DNA): TGTGCCAGCAGCGCAACAGGGGTAGGTCAGCCCCAGCATTTT. The rearrangement links TRBV9 to TRBJ1-5, with TRBD1 identical over 7 bases. V lost 3 bases, J lost 6 bases, and 6 bases stayed unmatched. The CDR3 contains 14 residues. Per germline, CDR1 SGDLS and CDR2 YYNGEE.